Here is one T cell receptor (beta chain) with its context. No cognate antigen has been identified for it. Nothing much larger sits one base from this clone, and base qualities are not available. These data are taken from a study of PD-L1 blockade in urothelial cancer (dated by TCRdb to the late 2010s). About the study as a whole: All patients started therapy around 2014 and received atezolizumab 1,200 mg intravenously every 3 weeks. About 85% of the roughly 29 patients were males with bladder-origin urothelial cancer, and about 65% of the 29 reported a prior smoking history. Patients had an ECOG performance status of 0 or 1 and had received between 0 and 3 prior chemotherapy regimens. Blood samples were analyzed at 3 weeks after treatment start (second dose) and at 6 weeks after treatment start. Blood samples yielded a median of about 150,000 T cells and 65,000 to 95,000 unique TCRs, with median clonality 0.080. Somatic, immune and clinical correlates of response to PD-L1 blockade with atezolizumab in urothelial cancer were the focus of an exploratory multi-omic analysis. Pretreatment tumor samples, along with matched peripheral blood collected serially before and after atezolizumab treatment, underwent TCR sequencing. Durable clinical benefit was defined as a progression-free survival longer than 6 months, and TCR features were additionally tested against progression-free survival and overall survival. In the same patients, whole exome sequencing and RNA sequencing of pretreatment tumors were performed in addition to TCR sequencing. Nine patients reached durable clinical benefit, while 20 or so patients did not. Twenty-nine patients had pretreatment blood TCR-seq, some 25 had at least one posttreatment blood collection, and some 25 had tumor TCR-seq.

Synthetic TCR analog templates were spiked into each PCR to estimate absolute template abundance from read counts. TCRbeta CDR3 regions were amplified from genomic DNA with bias-controlled V and J gene primers using the immunoSEQ assay. Sequencing of rearranged TCRbeta segments was done at approximately 20X coverage. The original pipeline was this. Clustering was used to correct sequencing errors, and CDR3s were annotated against IMGT so that V, D and J genes could be assigned. Downstream analyses used only productive TCRbeta rearrangements, leaving out any out-of-frame or stop-codon sequences. To compute clonality, Shannon entropy was normalized by the log of the number of unique productive sequences and then subtracted from one. Fisher's exact test with Benjamini-Hochberg correction, at a threshold of adjusted p below 0.01, was used to find clones that differed between time points or between blood and tumor. This immuneACCESS table, as held by TCRdb, lists in-frame sequences with V and J called but not all clones. Of the missing ones, under half trace to an unresolved V gene in checked studies; the others have no known cause. V and J calls and clone size are copied from that table; D and trimming were computed from the DNA. Within this sample are about 50,000 clones, with 88% of them counted one time only. The ten biggest clones cover 2% to 2.5% of the sample.

General study outcomes and caveats: At 3 weeks after the start of treatment, tumor-associated TCR clones in peripheral blood had expanded more in patients with durable benefit (n of about 21, p = 0.022). Because of the small sample size (n ≈ 28) and the many exploratory analyses performed, the results are intended to be regarded as hypothesis-generating. Improved progression-free and overall survival was found to be associated with pretreatment peripheral blood TCR clonality below the median.

Taken with the paper, the label for time point translates to: peripheral blood 6 weeks after treatment start. The cohort included 25 to 30 patients with locally advanced or metastatic urothelial carcinoma who were treated at Memorial Sloan Kettering on a trial protocol. Peripheral blood mononuclear cells were collected pretreatment and during treatment, with between 1 and 8 total time points per patient. The Qiagen DNeasy Blood extraction kit was used to purify genomic DNA from total PBMCs and tumor samples. Collected pretreatment and during treatment, PBMCs were isolated and stored as previously described. Here V drops 5 bases and J drops 4 bases, and the junction holds 5 bases not matched to any gene. CDR1 and CDR2 were assigned from the germline V gene as SGHTA and FQGTGA. The CDR3 runs 14 amino acids, cysteine and phenylalanine included. Only the CDR3 DNA is retained, 42 bases long and in frame from the first base.

The sequence was obtained from a man aged 60-69 years with urothelial cancer. The sample in question was PBMCs, obtained around atezolizumab (anti-PD-L1) treatment. The sequence joins TRBV7-3 to TRBJ2-3, with 8 bases aligning to TRBD2. Here the CDR3 is given as CASSRSGGADTQYF. Read as DNA, the sequence is TGTGCCAGCAGCCGAAGCGGGGGTGCAGATACGCAGTATTTT. The reference TRBV7-3 and TRBJ2-3 proteins fill in what lies around the CDR3, so the full variable domain reads GAGVSQTPSNKVTEKGKYVELRCDPISGHTALYWYRQSLGQGPEFLIYFQGTGAADDSGLPNDRFFAVRPEGSVSTLKIQRTERGDSAVYLCASSRSGGADTQYFGPGTRLTVL.